A selection of T cell receptor beta chains follows, all from one sample in a study of blood T cell repertoires in COVID-19. Assay used: immunoSEQ multiplex PCR; TCRdb lists only in-frame clones, some missing. Here the sample spans about 66,000 clones, roughly 82% being singletons. The sample comprised peripheral blood. All receptors derive from a man aged 60 to 69 with acute or convalescent COVID-19. CDR3s include the opening cysteine and the closing phenylalanine or tryptophan. The D gene is left open where the match is weak. The listing skips clone size in some rows; elsewhere it reads once, few, many or a size class.

d_call	v_call	clone_size	j_call	cdr3_aa	cdr3_nt
TRBD1	TRBV24-1	-	TRBJ2-1	CATSDYGTGPYNEQFF	TGTGCCACCAGTGATTATGGGACAGGGCCCTACAATGAGCAGTTCTTC
-	TRBV7-2	-	TRBJ2-3	CASSFQTGSDTQYF	TGTGCCAGCAGCTTCCAGACTGGTAGCGATACGCAGTATTTT
TRBD1	TRBV5-5	-	TRBJ1-4	CASSGTVSTNEKLFF	TGTGCCAGCAGCGGGACAGTATCAACTAATGAAAAACTGTTTTTT
TRBD2	TRBV3-1/TRBV3-2	once	TRBJ2-3	CASSQGRGGVGTDTQYF	TGTGCCAGCAGCCAAGGGCGCGGGGGGGTTGGCACAGATACGCAGTATTTT
-	TRBV5-8	-	TRBJ1-2	CASSLRTVYYGYTF	TGTGCCAGCAGCTTAAGGACAGTTTACTATGGCTACACCTTC
-	TRBV11-2	-	TRBJ1-1	CASSSNRNLEAFF	TGTGCCAGCAGCTCAAACAGAAACCTAGAAGCTTTCTTT
-	TRBV5-5	-	TRBJ1-2	CASSLVSGDHYGYTF	TGTGCCAGCAGCTTGGTTTCAGGGGATCACTATGGCTACACCTTC
-	TRBV10-3	once	TRBJ2-7	CAIRPQGVRYEQYF	TGTGCCATCAGACCACAGGGAGTACGGTACGAGCAGTACTTC
-	TRBV5-4	-	TRBJ1-2	CASSPPPTASNYGYTF	TGTGCCAGCAGCCCGCCTCCGACAGCCTCTAACTATGGCTACACCTTC
-	TRBV11-2	-	TRBJ1-5	CASSLVPDQPQHF	TGTGCCAGCAGCTTAGTCCCAGATCAGCCCCAGCATTTT
-	TRBV24-1	-	TRBJ1-5	CATSSNSNGPQHF	TGTGCCACCAGTTCTAACAGCAATGGGCCCCAGCATTTT
TRBD1	TRBV6-5	-	TRBJ1-2	CASRALGQGAGYTF	TGTGCCAGCAGGGCCCTGGGACAGGGGGCAGGCTACACCTTC
TRBD1	TRBV7-9	-	TRBJ2-7	CASSRQGPLSYEQYF	TGTGCCAGCAGCAGACAGGGTCCACTCTCCTACGAGCAGTACTTC
-	TRBV2	-	TRBJ2-5	CASSRSHKGVRTQYF	TGTGCCAGCAGTCGCTCTCATAAAGGGGTACGGACCCAGTACTTC
-	TRBV21-1	-	TRBJ1-2	CASSDRDRGGYGYTF	TGTGCCAGCAGCGACCGGGACAGGGGGGGCTATGGCTACACCTTC
-	TRBV7-9	-	TRBJ1-5	CASSLSLSNQPQHF	TGTGCCAGCAGCTTATCTCTGAGCAATCAGCCCCAGCATTTT
TRBD1	TRBV27	-	TRBJ2-1	CASSLRRQGAFNEQFF	TGTGCCAGCAGTTTAAGGCGACAGGGGGCTTTCAATGAGCAGTTCTTC
-	TRBV21-1	-	TRBJ2-1	CASRDRDNEQFF	TGTGCCAGCCGGGACAGGGACAATGAGCAGTTCTTC
TRBD1	TRBV6-2/TRBV6-3	-	TRBJ2-7	CASSSTPGQGGEQYF	TGTGCCAGCAGTTCCACTCCGGGACAGGGAGGCGAGCAGTACTTC
TRBD2	TRBV3-1/TRBV3-2	-	TRBJ2-5	CASSQVHLAGAGQETQYF	TGTGCCAGCAGCCAAGTGCACCTAGCGGGGGCCGGGCAAGAGACCCAGTACTTC
TRBD1	TRBV5-1	once	TRBJ1-1	CASSLGDRGLRGTEAFF	TGCGCCAGCAGCTTGGGGGACAGGGGCCTTCGGGGGACTGAAGCTTTCTTT
-	TRBV9	-	TRBJ1-1	CASSGSSGDRLREAFF	TGTGCCAGCAGCGGCAGTTCAGGGGACCGCCTGAGAGAGGCTTTCTTT
TRBD2	TRBV5-1	-	TRBJ2-5	CASSPGLAGALQETQYF	TGCGCCAGCAGCCCGGGACTAGCGGGGGCCTTGCAAGAGACCCAGTACTTC
-	TRBV5-6	-	TRBJ1-3	CASSFSLSGNTIYF	TGTGCCAGCAGCTTTTCCCTCTCTGGAAACACCATATATTTT
-	TRBV28	-	TRBJ1-5	CASSYGQSQPQHF	TGTGCCAGCAGTTACGGACAGTCGCAGCCCCAGCATTTT
TRBD2	TRBV6-2/TRBV6-3	-	TRBJ2-3	CASSYGGLGTDTQYF	TGTGCCAGCAGTTACGGTGGACTAGGCACAGATACGCAGTATTTT
-	TRBV4-1	few	TRBJ1-2	CASSPAPGPNYGYTF	TGCGCCAGCAGCCCGGCCCCAGGCCCTAACTATGGCTACACCTTC
TRBD2	TRBV5-1	-	TRBJ2-1	CASSSSSGAYNEQFF	TGCGCCAGCAGCTCTTCTAGCGGGGCTTACAATGAGCAGTTCTTC
TRBD2	TRBV11-2	once	TRBJ2-5	CASSLDPSGGPQETQYF	TGTGCCAGCAGCTTAGACCCTAGCGGGGGGCCGCAAGAGACCCAGTACTTC
-	TRBV14	-	TRBJ1-2	CASSVGANYGYTF	TGTGCCAGCAGCGTAGGAGCTAACTATGGCTACACCTTC
TRBD1	TRBV4-3	few	TRBJ1-2	CASSRTGGAYGYTF	TGCGCCAGCAGTCGGACAGGGGGGGCCTATGGCTACACCTTC
-	TRBV5-1	-	TRBJ1-4	CASSPRGQGSNEKLFF	TGCGCCAGCAGCCCGCGGGGGCAGGGGTCCAATGAAAAACTGTTTTTT
TRBD1	TRBV7-9	-	TRBJ1-3	CAARGDSGNTIYF	TGTGCTGCCAGGGGGGACTCTGGAAACACCATATATTTT
-	TRBV5-1	-	TRBJ2-3	CASSLGWARSTDTQYF	TGCGCCAGCAGCTTGGGATGGGCCAGAAGCACAGATACGCAGTATTTT
TRBD1	TRBV5-1	-	TRBJ2-5	CASSLGTDQETQYF	TGCGCCAGCAGCTTAGGGACAGACCAAGAGACCCAGTACTTC
TRBD1	TRBV19	-	TRBJ2-1	CASSRGAGQGKNEQFF	TGTGCCAGTAGTAGAGGGGCGGGACAGGGCAAGAATGAGCAGTTCTTC
TRBD1	TRBV30	-	TRBJ1-2	CAWKQGVNFNYGYTF	TGTGCCTGGAAACAGGGGGTTAACTTTAACTATGGCTACACCTTC
-	TRBV4-3	-	TRBJ1-2	CASSQEVTVNYGYTF	TGCGCCAGCAGCCAAGAAGTAACAGTAAACTATGGCTACACCTTC
TRBD1	TRBV2	few	TRBJ1-1	CASSTRQGQGTEAFF	TGTGCCAGCAGTACAAGACAGGGGCAAGGGACTGAAGCTTTCTTT
-	TRBV6-2/TRBV6-3	once	TRBJ1-4	CASSYAALPEKLFF	TGTGCCAGCAGTTACGCAGCGCTCCCGGAAAAACTGTTTTTT
TRBD1	TRBV19	-	TRBJ2-7	CASSMSGTGGYEQYF	TGTGCCAGTAGTATGTCGGGGACAGGGGGGTACGAGCAGTACTTC
TRBD2	TRBV3-1/TRBV3-2	few	TRBJ2-2	CASSLGGARTGELFF	TGTGCCAGCAGCCTCGGGGGGGCCCGCACCGGGGAGCTGTTTTTT
TRBD1	TRBV19	-	TRBJ2-2	CASTGQGAGELFF	TGTGCCAGCACGGGACAGGGGGCCGGGGAGCTGTTTTTT
TRBD1	TRBV5-6	once	TRBJ2-2	CASSLALGAGGTGELFF	TGTGCCAGCAGCTTGGCTTTAGGTGCAGGGGGCACCGGGGAGCTGTTTTTT
TRBD1	TRBV5-1	-	TRBJ2-5	CASSSGQGRETQYF	TGCGCCAGCAGCTCGGGACAGGGGAGGGAGACCCAGTACTTC
TRBD1	TRBV5-1	-	TRBJ1-4	CASSLDRGREKLFF	TGCGCCAGCAGCCTGGACAGGGGCCGCGAAAAACTGTTTTTT
TRBD1	TRBV11-2	once	TRBJ1-5	CASSKDRDQPQHF	TGTGCCAGCAGCAAGGACAGGGATCAGCCCCAGCATTTT